These 8 T cell receptor beta chains came from one sample sequenced in a study of T cell repertoires in aging, cancer and after chemotherapy. Multiplex touch-down PCR with TRB-A/B primers amplified rearranged V-D-J TRB sequences. TCRdb used MiXCR to reprocess the multiplex PCR reads, holding one entry per CDR3 protein. Found here are about 4,900 distinct CDR3 sequences, under 50% of them singletons; the top ten hold approximately 28%. The template was genomic DNA from peripheral blood, not RNA. Sequenced: blood. The origin of the receptors is a human donor in good health.

This clonotype was detected a few times. The V and J genes are TRBV5-4 and TRBJ1-2; 7 bases match TRBD1. CDR3 length equals 14 residues. The germline V gene has CDR1 SGHNT and CDR2 YYREEE (reference sequence). With V trimmed by 2 bases and J by 0 bases, 1 base remained unmatched. CDR3 bases: TGTGCCAGCAGCTTCGACAGGGCTAACTATGGCTACACCTTC. Its translation is CASSFDRANYGYTF.

This clonotype was detected only a few times. The CDR3 spells CASSPPEGLREQFF. In nucleotides, the CDR3 is TGTGCCAGCTCACCGCCGGAGGGGTTGCGGGAGCAGTTCTTC. The chain recombines TRBV18 with TRBJ2-1; D might be TRBD2 (6 bases). Germline V gene data show CDR1 as KGHSH and CDR2 as LQKENI. The CDR3 covers 14 residues. The V end lost 3 bases, the J end lost 10 bases, and 16 bases lay between the germline ends.

By proportion, this clonotype is medium-sized. The CDR3 protein is CAWSPLQSEAFF. CDR3 sequence (DNA): TGTGCCTGGAGTCCCCTCCAGTCTGAAGCTTTCTTT. The chain recombines TRBV30 with TRBJ1-1; no definite D call. Germline V gives CDR1 GTSNPN, CDR2 SVGIG (reference sequence). V was pared by 2 bases and J by 6 bases, with 10 bases between. CDR3 length equals 12 residues. Variable domain in full (rest from reference TRBV30 and TRBJ1-1): SQTIHQWPATLVQPVGSPLSLECTVEGTSNPNLYWYRQAAGRGLQLLFYSVGIGQISSEVPQNLSASRPQDRQFILSSKKLLLSDSGFYLCAWSPLQSEAFFGQGTRLTVV.

The V gene is TRBV5-6, the J gene TRBJ2-7; no clear D. Trimming pared 0 bases from V and 3 bases from J, leaving 7 bases between. Germline V CDR1 and CDR2: SGHDT, YYEEEE. The CDR3 contains 13 residues. CDR3 residues: CASSLASRYEQYF. CDR3 DNA sequence: TGTGCCAGCAGCTTGGCCAGCCGCTACGAGCAGTACTTC.

The chain has TRBV29-1 and TRBJ2-3, with D hard to call. The CDR3 sequence is 11 residues long. Germline lookup yields CDR1 SQVTM and CDR2 ANQGSEA. Trimming removed 5 bases from V and 2 bases from J, with 5 bases in between. For the CDR3, the DNA is TGCAGCGTTTCTCTCACAGATACGCAGTATTTT. This encodes CSVSLTDTQYF.

The V call is TRBV19, the J call TRBJ2-1, with D possibly being TRBD1 or TRBD2 (5 bases each). Germline V gene data show CDR1 as LNHDA and CDR2 as SQIVND (reference sequence). The CDR3 is 13 residues long. V was trimmed by 3 bases and J by 9 bases, leaving 12 bases between them. Here the CDR3 reads CASSMPGRGEQFF. In DNA form, the CDR3 reads TGTGCCAGTAGTATGCCGGGACGGGGTGAGCAGTTCTTC.

The chain carries TRBV5-4 and TRBJ1-2, with TRBD1 matching 9 bases. The CDR3 runs to 15 residues. V was clipped by 5 bases and J by 4 bases; unmatched bases: 9. Germline V CDR1 and CDR2: SGHNT, YYREEE (reference sequence). The CDR3 region is CASRATGGIPYGYTF. CDR3 nucleotide sequence: TGTGCCAGCAGGGCTACAGGGGGCATCCCCTATGGCTACACCTTC.

V and J are TRBV5-4 and TRBJ2-3; TRBD2 agrees at 8 bases. The CDR3 extends over 15 amino acids. With V trimmed by 3 bases and J by 3 bases, 6 bases remained unmatched. Per the germline V gene, CDR1 is SGHNT and CDR2 is YYREEE (reference sequence). In DNA form, the CDR3 reads TGTGCCAGCAGCTCTAGGACTAGCAGTACAGATACGCAGTATTTT. It yields the protein CASSSRTSSTDTQYF.